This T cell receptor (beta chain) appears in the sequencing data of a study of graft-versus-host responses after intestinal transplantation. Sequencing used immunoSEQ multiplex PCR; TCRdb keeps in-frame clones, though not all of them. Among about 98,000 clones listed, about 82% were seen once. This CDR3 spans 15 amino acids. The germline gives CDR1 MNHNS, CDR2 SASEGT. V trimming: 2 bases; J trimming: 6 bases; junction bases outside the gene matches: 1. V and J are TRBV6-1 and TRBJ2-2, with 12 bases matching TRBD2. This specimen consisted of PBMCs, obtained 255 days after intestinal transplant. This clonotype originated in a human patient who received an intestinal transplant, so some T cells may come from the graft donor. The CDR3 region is CASSELAGGPGELFF. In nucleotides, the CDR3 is TGTGCCAGCAGTGAACTAGCGGGGGGGCCCGGGGAGCTGTTTTTT.